Sequencing of this T cell receptor (beta chain) was carried out in a study of blood T cell repertoires in COVID-19. Study at large: Donors in the United States, Italy and Spain gave samples during acute or convalescent COVID-19. The cDNA or gDNA used as material had been derived from T cells, B-cell-depleted T cells, or PBMCs.

As handled by the study authors: It was from reference gene primer amplification that nucleated cell counts were estimated. Produced via immunoSEQ multiplex PCR; TCRdb's table is partial and in-frame only. The V and J calls and clone size are taken from that table; D and trimming were inferred from the DNA. The sample consists of around 200,000 clones, around 82% of them appearing once. Germline CDR1 and CDR2: MNHNS and SASEGT. The CDR3 runs 16 residues. Trimming cost V 3 bases and J 0 bases; bases outside gene matches: 3. The chain combines TRBV6-1 with TRBJ2-3; 10 bases map to TRBD1. This receptor was taken from a woman older than 75 with acute or convalescent COVID-19. The sequenced material came from peripheral blood. This chain's CDR3 is CASSDVDRGSTDTQYF. As DNA, the CDR3 is TGTGCCAGCAGTGATGTGGACAGGGGGAGCACAGATACGCAGTATTTT.